This T cell receptor beta chain is drawn from a study of T cell changes during pregnancy in multiple sclerosis. As regards this clone: Germline and junction disagree at one end, which may indicate a read error.

The CDR3 runs to 14 residues. The germline V gene encodes CDR1 LNHDA and CDR2 SQIVND (reference sequence). Using immunoSEQ multiplex PCR, the repertoire was profiled, and TCRdb retains in-frame clones only, with some absent. The table shows roughly 40,000 clones, with roughly 90% occurring only once. This chain connects TRBV19 to TRBJ1-1; 7 positions match TRBD1. The sample consisted of CD8+ T cells from peripheral blood mononuclear cells, taken in the first trimester of pregnancy. The sequence was obtained from a female donor with multiple sclerosis, enrolled in a pregnancy study. CDR3 loop: CASSMPKQGTEAFF. DNA of the CDR3: TGTGCCAGCAGTATGCCGAAACAGGGGACTGAAGCTTTCTTT.